This passage covers 20 T cell receptor beta chains from one sample sequenced in a study of human T cells and chemical hapten exposure. TCRdb reanalysed the RACE reads using MiXCR and keeps one entry per CDR3 protein. The table records 75,000 to 100,000 distinct CDR3 sequences, about an eighth of them present only once. Time point: patch test 1, 2 weeks after DPC sensitization. Treatment: therapeutic diphenylcyclopropenone sensitization with weekly scalp DPC. The sequenced sample was whole blood, obtained in connection with sensitization to the hapten diphenylcyclopropenone (DPC). The receptors shown here come from a woman in her sixties or seventies with alopecia areata. Some clones in this sample may be carry-over from other donors' samples.

This clonotype was detected many times. The chain couples TRBV18 to TRBJ1-3, with 8 bases lining up with TRBD1. Germline CDR1 reads KGHSH; CDR2 reads LQKENI. The CDR3 runs to 16 residues. V shed 5 bases, J shed 1 base, and the junction held 7 bases outside the gene matches. CDR3 in amino acids: CASSSTGERSGNTIYF. For the CDR3, the DNA is TGTGCCAGCTCATCGACAGGGGAGAGGTCTGGAAACACCATATATTTT.

This clonotype was detected only a few times. This sequence joins TRBV6-5 and TRBJ2-5; D call uncertain. The CDR3 runs 13 residues. Trimming pared 6 bases from V and 10 bases from J, leaving 18 bases between. Germline V gene lookup returns CDR1 MNHEY and CDR2 SVGAGI. The CDR3 sequence: CASSRHPREDQYF. In DNA, the CDR3 is TGTGCCAGCAGCCGTCACCCCCGCGAGGACCAGTACTTC.

This clonotype was seen a handful of times. This chain links TRBV18 with TRBJ1-6, with TRBD1 as a possible D gene (5 bases). This CDR3 comprises 14 residues. Per the germline V gene, CDR1 is KGHSH and CDR2 is LQKENI. V lost 3 bases, J lost 7 bases, and 10 bases lay in between. CDR3 DNA: TGTGCCAGCTCACCTGTGGGGGAGAATTCACCCCTCCACTTT. As protein: CASSPVGENSPLHF.

This clonotype has at least ten counts. V gene TRBV30 combines with J gene TRBJ2-1; 8 bases match TRBD2. This CDR3 has 15 amino acids. With 0 bases clipped from V and 10 bases from J, the junction kept 11 bases outside the gene matches. In germline, CDR1 is GTSNPN, CDR2 SVGIG (reference sequence). As DNA, the CDR3 is TGTGCCTGGAGTGTTTTACGGGGGGGCCCGAGGGAGCAGTTCTTC. It translates to CAWSVLRGGPREQFF.

The rearrangement joins TRBV9 to TRBJ1-1, with D hard to call. The CDR3 consists of 15 residues. The V and J ends lost 0 bases and 1 base respectively, with 10 bases between them. The germline gives CDR1 SGDLS, CDR2 YYNGEE. The CDR3: CASSVGMATNTEAFF. In DNA form, the CDR3 reads TGTGCCAGCAGCGTAGGTATGGCGACGAACACTGAAGCTTTCTTT.

This clonotype was observed many times. The rearrangement joins TRBV9 to TRBJ2-1; no firm D call. With 4 bases removed from V and 3 bases from J, the gap between germline ends came to 11 bases. Germline CDR1 reads SGDLS; CDR2 reads YYNGEE. The CDR3 totals 14 residues. CDR3 in DNA: TGTGCCAGCAGCCCCCGGTTCAGCTACAATGAGCAGTTCTTC. This sequence encodes CASSPRFSYNEQFF.

This clonotype came up a few times. This chain connects TRBV18 to TRBJ1-5, with 8 bases that match TRBD1. Per the germline V gene, CDR1 is KGHSH and CDR2 is LQKENI. The V and J ends lost 6 bases and 2 bases, in that order; junction bases with no gene match: 6. CDR3 size: 15 residues. Here the CDR3 DNA reads TGTGCCAGCTCGGCGACGACAGGGGGCAATCAGCCCCAGCATTTT. Amino acid sequence: CASSATTGGNQPQHF.

This clonotype came up many times. The chain employs TRBV5-1 and TRBJ2-7; D possibly corresponds to TRBD1 (6 bases). The V end was cut by 0 bases, the J end by 6 bases, with 13 bases between. The CDR3 spans 14 residues. Germline V gene sequence: CDR1 SGHRS, CDR2 YFSETQ. The DNA for the CDR3 is TGCGCCAGCAGCTTGGGGCCTACAGGGAGCGAGCAGTACTTC. As protein: CASSLGPTGSEQYF.

This clonotype has only a few counts. CDR3 in amino acids: CASGTQILTTGELFF. In nucleotides, the CDR3 is TGTGCCAGCGGGACCCAGATTTTAACCACCGGGGAGCTGTTTTTT. This chain links TRBV2 with TRBJ2-2; D is possibly TRBD1 or TRBD2 (5 bases each). The CDR3 has 15 residues. Trimming pared 8 bases from V and 4 bases from J, leaving 17 bases between. Germline-derived CDR1 and CDR2 are SNHLY and FYNNEI. The whole variable domain, remainder taken from reference TRBV2 and TRBJ2-2, is EPEVTQTPSHQVTQMGQEVILRCVPISNHLYFYWYRQILGQKVEFLVSFYNNEISEKSEIFDDQFSVERPDGSNFTLKIRSTKLEDSAMYFCASGTQILTTGELFFGEGSRLTVL.

A few counts support this clonotype. The chain joins TRBV9 to TRBJ2-4, with a weak D call TRBD2 (5 bases). Germline CDR1 and CDR2: SGDLS and YYNGEE. The CDR3 is made up of 14 amino acids. The germline V and J ends were trimmed by 0 bases and 7 bases, with 11 bases remaining between them. In nucleotides, the CDR3 is TGTGCCAGCAGCGTAGAAGGGCGAGGGAACATTCAGTACTTC. Translating gives CASSVEGRGNIQYF.

This clonotype showed up many times. This chain joins TRBV7-2 and TRBJ1-1; no clear D. Trimming left V 4 bases short and J 2 bases short, with 11 bases between. This CDR3 spans 14 amino acids. Germline CDR1 SGHTA, CDR2 FQGNSA. CDR3 region: CASSYMGYNTEAFF. CDR3 in DNA: TGTGCCAGCAGCTACATGGGTTACAACACTGAAGCTTTCTTT.

J is TRBJ1-2 and V is TRBV4-1, with D tentatively TRBD1 (5 bases). V lost 3 bases to trimming and J lost 3 bases, with 14 bases between them. The CDR3 contains 15 residues. Germline V CDR1 and CDR2: MGHRA, YSYEKL. The CDR3 region has the DNA TGCGCCAGCAGCCACCCGACCCGGGGGGACTATGGCTACACCTTC. Protein sequence: CASSHPTRGDYGYTF.

In this sample, this clonotype turned up many times. This chain connects TRBV9 to TRBJ2-1; D is uncertain. Trimming left V 1 base short and J 6 bases short, with 5 bases between. The germline gives CDR1 SGDLS, CDR2 YYNGEE. This CDR3 is 12 amino acids long. The DNA for the CDR3 is TGTGCCAGCAGCGTAACGGGCAATGAGCAGTTCTTC. This gives the protein CASSVTGNEQFF.

At least ten counts were recorded for this clonotype. The J gene is TRBJ2-1, the V gene TRBV29-1; weak D call: TRBD2 (6 bases). There are 13 residues in the CDR3. Trimming left V 6 bases short and J 5 bases short, with 14 bases between. Germline-derived CDR1 and CDR2 are SQVTM and ANQGSEA. CDR3 in DNA: TGCAGCGTGGCGGGGAGCGGGCACAATGAGCAGTTCTTC. This codes for CSVAGSGHNEQFF.

This clonotype was counted between two and nine times. The V call is TRBV20-1, the J call TRBJ2-5, with D hard to call. The CDR3 is made up of 11 amino acids. The germline gives CDR1 DFQATT, CDR2 SNEGSKA (reference sequence). With 6 bases removed from V and 0 bases from J, the gap between germline ends came to 5 bases. The CDR3 region is CSAWNQETQYF. CDR3 coding DNA: TGCAGTGCGTGGAACCAAGAGACCCAGTACTTC.

The table lists this clonotype with a few counts. The chain links TRBV12-3 or TRBV12-4 to TRBJ1-2, with 8 bases lining up with TRBD1. Trimming took 4 bases from V and 0 from J; bases not matched to a gene: 4. This CDR3 is 15 amino acids long. The CDR3 reads CASSYGTGPNYGYTF. CDR3 DNA sequence: TGTGCCAGCAGTTACGGGACAGGACCTAACTATGGCTACACCTTC.

V usage is TRBV2 and J usage is TRBJ2-5, with TRBD1 as a possible D gene (7 bases). This CDR3 is 14 amino acids long. Germline assignment: CDR1 SNHLY and CDR2 FYNNEI. Deletions cut 6 bases from V and 4 bases from J, with 15 bases between. The CDR3 spells CASSSQGRIETQYF. In nucleotides, the CDR3 is TGTGCCAGCAGCTCACAGGGGAGGATAGAGACCCAGTACTTC.

The chain combines TRBV7-9 with TRBJ2-3, with 10 bases lining up with TRBD2. The V and J ends lost 2 bases and 6 bases, in that order; junction bases with no gene match: 8. CDR1 and CDR2 (germline): SEHNR, FQNEAQ (reference sequence). The CDR3 is 16 residues long. The CDR3 DNA reads as TGTGCCAGCAGCTTACCCAGCGGGGGGGCCATGGATACGCAGTATTTT. It is translated as CASSLPSGGAMDTQYF.

This clonotype has ten or more counts. The gene calls are TRBV5-1 and TRBJ1-1; TRBD1 agrees at 7 bases. The trim removed 3 bases at V and 6 bases at J, leaving 5 bases unmatched. Germline V gene lookup returns CDR1 SGHRS and CDR2 YFSETQ. This CDR3 region has 13 residues. The CDR3 DNA reads TGCGCCAGCAGCTGGGACAGTTCCTCTGAAGCTTTCTTT. This sequence encodes CASSWDSSSEAFF.

This clonotype has a count of ten or more. The chain couples TRBV20-1 to TRBJ1-1, with TRBD1 as a possible D gene (5 bases). Germline V gene lookup returns CDR1 DFQATT and CDR2 SNEGSKA (reference sequence). The CDR3 loop spans 14 amino acids. V was cut by 0 bases and J by 4 bases, with 12 bases left in between. CDR3 nucleotide sequence: TGCAGTGCTAGAGATGCAGGGTCGACCACTGAAGCTTTCTTT. This encodes CSARDAGSTTEAFF.